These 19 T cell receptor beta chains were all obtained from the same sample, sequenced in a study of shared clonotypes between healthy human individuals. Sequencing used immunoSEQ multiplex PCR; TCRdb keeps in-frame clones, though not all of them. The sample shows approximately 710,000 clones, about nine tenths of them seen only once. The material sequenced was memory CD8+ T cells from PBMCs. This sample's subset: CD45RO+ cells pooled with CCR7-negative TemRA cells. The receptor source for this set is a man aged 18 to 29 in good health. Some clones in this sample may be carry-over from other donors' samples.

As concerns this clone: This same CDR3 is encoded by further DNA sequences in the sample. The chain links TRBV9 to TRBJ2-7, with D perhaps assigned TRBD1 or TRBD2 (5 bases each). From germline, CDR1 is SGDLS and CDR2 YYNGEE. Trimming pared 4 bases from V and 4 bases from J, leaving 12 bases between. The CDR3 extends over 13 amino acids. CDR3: CASSPRGAYEQYF. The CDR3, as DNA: TGTGCCAGCAGCCCGAGGGGAGCTTACGAGCAGTACTTC.

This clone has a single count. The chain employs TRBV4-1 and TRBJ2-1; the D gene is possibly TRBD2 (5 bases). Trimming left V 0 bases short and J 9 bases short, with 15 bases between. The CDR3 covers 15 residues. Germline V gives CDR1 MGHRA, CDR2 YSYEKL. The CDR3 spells CASSQDPDYHGEQFF. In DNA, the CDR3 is TGCGCCAGCAGCCAAGATCCAGACTACCATGGTGAGCAGTTCTTC.

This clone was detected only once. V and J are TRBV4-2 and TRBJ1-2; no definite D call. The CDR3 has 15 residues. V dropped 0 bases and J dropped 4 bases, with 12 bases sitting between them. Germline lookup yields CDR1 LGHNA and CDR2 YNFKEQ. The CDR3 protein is CASSQDPETSYGYTF. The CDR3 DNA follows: TGTGCCAGCAGCCAAGATCCCGAGACTTCCTATGGCTACACCTTC.

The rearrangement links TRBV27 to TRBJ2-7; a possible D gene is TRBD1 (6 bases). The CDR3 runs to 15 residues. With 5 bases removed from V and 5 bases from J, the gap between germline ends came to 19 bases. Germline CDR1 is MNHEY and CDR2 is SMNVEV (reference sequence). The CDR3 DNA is TGTGCCAGCAGTCCCGCGGCAGGGGCTATCGACGAGCAGTACTTC. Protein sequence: CASSPAAGAIDEQYF.

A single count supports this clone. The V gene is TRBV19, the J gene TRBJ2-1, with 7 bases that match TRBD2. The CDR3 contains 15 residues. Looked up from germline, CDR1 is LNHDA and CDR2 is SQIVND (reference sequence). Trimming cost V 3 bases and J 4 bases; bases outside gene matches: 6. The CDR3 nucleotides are TGTGCCAGTAGTATTATCGGGACTACTTACAATGAGCAGTTCTTC. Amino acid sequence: CASSIIGTTYNEQFF.

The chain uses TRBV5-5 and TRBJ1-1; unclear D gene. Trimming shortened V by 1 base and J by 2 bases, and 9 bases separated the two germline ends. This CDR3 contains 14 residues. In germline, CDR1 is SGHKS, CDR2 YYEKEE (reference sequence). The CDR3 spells CASSLSRLNTEAFF. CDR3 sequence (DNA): TGTGCCAGCAGCTTGTCACGCCTAAACACTGAAGCTTTCTTT. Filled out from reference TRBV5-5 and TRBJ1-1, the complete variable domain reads DAGVTQSPTHLIKTRGQQVTLRCSPISGHKSVSWYQQVLGQGPQFIFQYYEKEERGRGNFPDRFSARQFPNYSSELNVNALLLGDSALYLCASSLSRLNTEAFFGQGTRLTVV.

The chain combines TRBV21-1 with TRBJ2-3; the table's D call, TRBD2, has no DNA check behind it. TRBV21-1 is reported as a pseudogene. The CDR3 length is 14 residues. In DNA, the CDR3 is TGTGCCAGCAGCATTGGCCCCCTGCGGGATACGCAGTATTTT. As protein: CASSIGPLRDTQYF.

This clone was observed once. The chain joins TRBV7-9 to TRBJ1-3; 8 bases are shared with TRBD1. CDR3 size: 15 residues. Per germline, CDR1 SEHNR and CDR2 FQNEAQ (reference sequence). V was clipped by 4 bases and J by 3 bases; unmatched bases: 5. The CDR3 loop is CASSSDRVFGNTIYF. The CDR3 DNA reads TGTGCCAGCAGCTCGGACAGGGTGTTTGGAAACACCATATATTTT.

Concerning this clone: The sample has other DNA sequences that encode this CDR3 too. The DNA for the CDR3 is TGTGCCAGCAGCGCCAGCACAGATACGCAGTATTTT. This codes for CASSASTDTQYF. The V gene is TRBV7-9, the J gene TRBJ2-3; the D is unclear. Germline values: CDR1 SEHNR, CDR2 FQNEAQ (reference sequence). This CDR3 has 12 amino acids. V was pared by 5 bases and J by 0 bases, with 3 bases between.

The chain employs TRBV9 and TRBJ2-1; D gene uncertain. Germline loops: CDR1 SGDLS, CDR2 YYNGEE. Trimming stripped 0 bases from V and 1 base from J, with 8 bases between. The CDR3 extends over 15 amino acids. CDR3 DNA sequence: TGTGCCAGCAGCGTAGCTTTAGGGTCCTACAATGAGCAGTTCTTC. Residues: CASSVALGSYNEQFF.

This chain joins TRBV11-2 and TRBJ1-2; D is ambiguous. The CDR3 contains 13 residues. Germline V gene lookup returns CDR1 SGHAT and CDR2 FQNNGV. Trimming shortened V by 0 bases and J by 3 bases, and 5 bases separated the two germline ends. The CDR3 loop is CASSLDSDYGYTF. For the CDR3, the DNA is TGTGCCAGCAGCTTAGACAGTGACTATGGCTACACCTTC.

CDR3 bases: TGCAGCGTCGAGGGTGGCGGGAGGTTCTACGAGCAGTACTTC. The encoded protein is CSVEGGGRFYEQYF. The chain links TRBV29-1 to TRBJ2-5; 8 bases map to TRBD2. The end of the DNA aligns better with TRBJ2-7, so the J call may be wrong. Germline V gives CDR1 SQVTM, CDR2 ANQGSEA. This CDR3 has 14 amino acids.

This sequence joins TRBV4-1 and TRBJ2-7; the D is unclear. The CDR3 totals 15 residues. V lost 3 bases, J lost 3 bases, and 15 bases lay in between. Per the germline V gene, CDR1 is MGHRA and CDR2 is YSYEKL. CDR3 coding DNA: TGCGCCAGCAGCCACCTCCCTCGGACCTTCTACGAGCAGTACTTC. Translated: CASSHLPRTFYEQYF.

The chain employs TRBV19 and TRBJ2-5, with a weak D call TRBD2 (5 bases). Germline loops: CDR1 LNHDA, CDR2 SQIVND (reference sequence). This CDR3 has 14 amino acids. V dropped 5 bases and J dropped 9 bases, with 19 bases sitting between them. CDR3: CASSSVGFLEAQYF. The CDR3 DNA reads TGTGCCAGTAGTTCTGTTGGTTTCTTGGAGGCCCAGTACTTC.

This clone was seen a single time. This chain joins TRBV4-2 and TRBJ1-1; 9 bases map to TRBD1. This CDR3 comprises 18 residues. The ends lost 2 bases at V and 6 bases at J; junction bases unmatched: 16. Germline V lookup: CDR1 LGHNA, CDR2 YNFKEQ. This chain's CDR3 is CASSQSPGTGREGPEAFF. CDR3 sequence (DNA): TGTGCCAGCAGCCAAAGCCCCGGGACAGGGCGAGAGGGACCTGAAGCTTTCTTT.

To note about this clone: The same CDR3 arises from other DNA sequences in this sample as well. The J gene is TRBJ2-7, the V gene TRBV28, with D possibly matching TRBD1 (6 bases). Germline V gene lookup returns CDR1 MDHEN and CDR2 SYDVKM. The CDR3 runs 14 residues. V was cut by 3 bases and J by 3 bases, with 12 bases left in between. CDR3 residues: CASSFPGQNYEQYF. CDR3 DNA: TGTGCCAGCAGTTTTCCCGGACAGAACTACGAGCAGTACTTC.

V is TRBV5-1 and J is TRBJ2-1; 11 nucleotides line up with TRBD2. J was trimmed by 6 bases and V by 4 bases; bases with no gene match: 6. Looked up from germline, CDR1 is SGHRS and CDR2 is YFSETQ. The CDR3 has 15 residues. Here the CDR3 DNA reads TGCGCCAGCAGCGAACTAGCGGGAGCTGTCAATGAGCAGTTCTTC. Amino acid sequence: CASSELAGAVNEQFF.

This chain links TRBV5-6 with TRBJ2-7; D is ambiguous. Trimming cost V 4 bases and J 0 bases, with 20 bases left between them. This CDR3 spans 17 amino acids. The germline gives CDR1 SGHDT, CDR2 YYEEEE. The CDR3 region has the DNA TGTGCCAGCAGCCTTTTTCTTTGGCCATCCGGCTCCTACGAGCAGTACTTC. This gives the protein CASSLFLWPSGSYEQYF.

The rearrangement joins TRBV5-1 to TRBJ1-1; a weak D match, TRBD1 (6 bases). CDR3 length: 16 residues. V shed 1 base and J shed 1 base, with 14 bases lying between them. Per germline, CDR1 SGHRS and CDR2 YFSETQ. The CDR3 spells CASSLWAGEGNTEAFF. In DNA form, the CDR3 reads TGCGCCAGCAGCTTGTGGGCAGGGGAAGGGAACACTGAAGCTTTCTTT.